This T cell receptor beta chain stems from a study of read filtering for tumor transcriptome and immune sequencing. Across the study: Among patients, some 17 were male and more than 12 female, aged about 47 to 85 (mean around 66). 8 or 9 patients were R-ISS I, about 16 were R-ISS II, about seven were R-ISS III. Regarding the study as a whole: Correlation between methods rose after single-read clonotypes were removed.

Germline CDR1 is LGHDT and CDR2 is YNNKEL (reference sequence). There are 14 residues in the CDR3. V lost 1 base, J lost 7 bases, and 13 bases lay in between. This clonotype occurred many times. What it binds is unknown. This library used roughly 400 ng RNA and molecular barcoded adaptors spanning alpha/delta and beta/gamma chains. TCRdb fed the reads into MiXCR, producing one record per CDR3 protein. The data show about 93,000 distinct CDR3 sequences, roughly a fifth seen once. The sequencing sample was made of a population of CD138-negative cells sorted from bone marrow. The source is a donor aged 40 or older with multiple myeloma. The rearrangement uses TRBV3-1 and TRBJ2-5; no clear D. The CDR3 bases are TGTGCCAGCAGCCAAGTGACGACTGATCGGACCCAGTACTTC. Protein sequence: CASSQVTTDRTQYF.